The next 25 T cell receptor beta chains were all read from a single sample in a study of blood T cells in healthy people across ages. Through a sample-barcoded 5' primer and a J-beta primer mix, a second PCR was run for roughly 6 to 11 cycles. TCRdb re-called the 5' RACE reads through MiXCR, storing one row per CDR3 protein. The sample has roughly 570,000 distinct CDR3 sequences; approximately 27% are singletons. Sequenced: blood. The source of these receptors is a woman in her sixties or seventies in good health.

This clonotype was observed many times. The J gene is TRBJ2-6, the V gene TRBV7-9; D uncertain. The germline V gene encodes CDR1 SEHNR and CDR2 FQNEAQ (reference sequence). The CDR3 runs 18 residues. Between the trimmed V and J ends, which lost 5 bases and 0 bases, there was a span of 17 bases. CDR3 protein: CASSLPPDIYSGANVLTF. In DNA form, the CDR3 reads TGTGCCAGCAGCCTTCCCCCAGATATCTACTCTGGGGCCAACGTCCTGACTTTC.

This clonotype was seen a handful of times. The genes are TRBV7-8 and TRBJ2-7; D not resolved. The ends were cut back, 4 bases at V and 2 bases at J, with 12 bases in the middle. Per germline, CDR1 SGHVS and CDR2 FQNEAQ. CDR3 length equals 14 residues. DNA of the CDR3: TGTGCCAGCAGCTCACCGAATGACCCCTACGAGCAGTACTTC. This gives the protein CASSSPNDPYEQYF.

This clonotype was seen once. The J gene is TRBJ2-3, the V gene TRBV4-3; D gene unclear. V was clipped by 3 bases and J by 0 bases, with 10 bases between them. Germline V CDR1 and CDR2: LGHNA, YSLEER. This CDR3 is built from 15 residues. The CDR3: CASSQGPTSTDTQYF. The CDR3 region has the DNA TGCGCCAGCAGCCAGGGCCCCACTAGCACAGATACGCAGTATTTT.

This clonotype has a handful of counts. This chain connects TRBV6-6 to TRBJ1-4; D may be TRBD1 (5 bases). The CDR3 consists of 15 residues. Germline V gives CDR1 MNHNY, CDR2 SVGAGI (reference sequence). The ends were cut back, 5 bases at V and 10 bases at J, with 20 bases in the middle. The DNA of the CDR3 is TGTGCCAGCAGTCCCTCCCGGACATCCGAAGGAAAACTGTTTTTT. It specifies CASSPSRTSEGKLFF.

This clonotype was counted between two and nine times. CDR3 sequence: CASSSRTPTEAFF. DNA of the CDR3: TGTGCCAGCAGCTCTCGGACACCCACTGAAGCTTTCTTT. This chain uses TRBV3-1 with TRBJ1-1, with D possibly being TRBD1 (5 bases). The germline gives CDR1 LGHDT, CDR2 YNNKEL (reference sequence). CDR3 length: 13 residues. Deletions cut 5 bases from V and 4 bases from J, with 11 bases between.

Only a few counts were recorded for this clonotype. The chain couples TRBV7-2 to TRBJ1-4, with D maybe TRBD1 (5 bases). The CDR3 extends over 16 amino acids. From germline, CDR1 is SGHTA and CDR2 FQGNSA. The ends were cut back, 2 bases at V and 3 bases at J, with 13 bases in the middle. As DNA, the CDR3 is TGTGCCAGCAGCTTAATCCAGGGTGTCTCTAATGAAAAACTGTTTTTT. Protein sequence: CASSLIQGVSNEKLFF.

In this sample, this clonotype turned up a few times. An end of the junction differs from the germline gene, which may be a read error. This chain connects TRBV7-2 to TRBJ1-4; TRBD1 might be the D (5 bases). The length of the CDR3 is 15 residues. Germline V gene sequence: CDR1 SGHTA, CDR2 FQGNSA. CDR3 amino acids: CASSLGGATNEKPFF. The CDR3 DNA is TGTGCCAGCAGCTTGGGGGGTGCAACTAATGAAAAACCGTTTTTT.

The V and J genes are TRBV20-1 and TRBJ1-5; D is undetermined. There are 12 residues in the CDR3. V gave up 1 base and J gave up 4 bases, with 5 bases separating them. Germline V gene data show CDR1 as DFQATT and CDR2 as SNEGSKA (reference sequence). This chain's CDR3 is CSARAGNQPQHF. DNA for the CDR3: TGCAGTGCTAGAGCGGGGAATCAGCCCCAGCATTTT.

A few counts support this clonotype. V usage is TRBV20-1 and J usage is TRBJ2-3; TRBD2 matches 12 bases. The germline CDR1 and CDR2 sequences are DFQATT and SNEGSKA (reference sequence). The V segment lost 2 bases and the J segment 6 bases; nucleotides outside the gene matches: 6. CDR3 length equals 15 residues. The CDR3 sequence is CSARKPSGGEDTQYF. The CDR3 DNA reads TGCAGTGCTAGAAAACCTAGCGGGGGGGAGGATACGCAGTATTTT.

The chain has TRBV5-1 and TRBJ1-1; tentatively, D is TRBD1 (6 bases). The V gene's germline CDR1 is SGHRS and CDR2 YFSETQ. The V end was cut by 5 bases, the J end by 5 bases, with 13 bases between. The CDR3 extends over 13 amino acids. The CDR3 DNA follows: TGCGCCAGCAGAGCTGGACAGCATACTGAAGCTTTCTTT. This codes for CASRAGQHTEAFF.

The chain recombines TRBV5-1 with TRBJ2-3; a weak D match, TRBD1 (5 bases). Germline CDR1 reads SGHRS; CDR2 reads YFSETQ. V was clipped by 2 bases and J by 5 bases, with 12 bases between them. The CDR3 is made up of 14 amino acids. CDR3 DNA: TGCGCCAGCAGCTTCCTAGGGGCCCAAGATACGCAGTATTTT. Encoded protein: CASSFLGAQDTQYF.

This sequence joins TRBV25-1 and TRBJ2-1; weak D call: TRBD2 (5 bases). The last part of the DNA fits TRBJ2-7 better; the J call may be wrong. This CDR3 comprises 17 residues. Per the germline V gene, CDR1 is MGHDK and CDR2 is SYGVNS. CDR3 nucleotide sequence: TGTGCCAGCAGTGACTCGCTCGGGGTAGTTCCCGCCTACGAGCAGTACTTC. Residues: CASSDSLGVVPAYEQYF.

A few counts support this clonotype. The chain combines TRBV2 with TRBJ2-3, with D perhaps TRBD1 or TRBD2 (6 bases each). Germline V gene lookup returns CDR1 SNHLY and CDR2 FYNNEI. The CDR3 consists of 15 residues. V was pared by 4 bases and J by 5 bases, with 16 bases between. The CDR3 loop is CASSVGPGAGDTQYF. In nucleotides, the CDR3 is TGTGCCAGCAGTGTGGGCCCGGGGGCCGGAGATACGCAGTATTTT.

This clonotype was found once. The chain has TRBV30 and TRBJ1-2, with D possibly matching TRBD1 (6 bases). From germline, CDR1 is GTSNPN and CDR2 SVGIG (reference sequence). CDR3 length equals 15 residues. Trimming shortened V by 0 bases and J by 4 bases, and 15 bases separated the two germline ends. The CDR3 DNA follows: TGTGCCTGGAGTGTCCCGACAACAGGGAGCTATGGCTACACCTTC. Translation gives CAWSVPTTGSYGYTF.

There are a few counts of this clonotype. CDR3 bases: TGTGCCAGCAGCTTTGTTCAGGGCGATGGCTACACCTTC. As protein: CASSFVQGDGYTF. The chain employs TRBV7-3 and TRBJ1-2, with D possibly TRBD1 on 5 matching bases. Deletions cut 3 bases from V and 6 bases from J, with 11 bases between. This CDR3 has 13 residues. The germline V gene encodes CDR1 SGHTA and CDR2 FQGTGA.

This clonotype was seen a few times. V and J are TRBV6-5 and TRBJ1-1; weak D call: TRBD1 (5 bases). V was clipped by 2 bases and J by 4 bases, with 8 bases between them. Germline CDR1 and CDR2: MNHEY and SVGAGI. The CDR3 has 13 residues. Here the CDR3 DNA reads TGTGCCAGCAGTTACCCAGGGTCCACTGAAGCTTTCTTT. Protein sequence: CASSYPGSTEAFF.

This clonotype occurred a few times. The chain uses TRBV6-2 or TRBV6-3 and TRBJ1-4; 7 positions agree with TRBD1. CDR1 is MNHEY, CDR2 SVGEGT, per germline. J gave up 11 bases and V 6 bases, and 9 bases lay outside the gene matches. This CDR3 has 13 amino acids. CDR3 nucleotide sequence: TGTGCCAGCAGACCCGGACAGGCAGTGAAACTGTTTTTT. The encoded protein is CASRPGQAVKLFF.

CDR3 sequence reads: CASSFPHREGKFYEQYF. CDR3 DNA sequence: TGTGCCAGCAGCTTCCCCCACCGGGAGGGGAAATTCTACGAGCAGTACTTC. The chain has TRBV7-2 and TRBJ2-7; TRBD2 matches 8 bases. The CDR3 spans 17 residues. CDR1 and CDR2 from the germline V gene are SGHTA and FQGNSA. V lost 3 bases, J lost 3 bases, and 13 bases stayed unmatched.

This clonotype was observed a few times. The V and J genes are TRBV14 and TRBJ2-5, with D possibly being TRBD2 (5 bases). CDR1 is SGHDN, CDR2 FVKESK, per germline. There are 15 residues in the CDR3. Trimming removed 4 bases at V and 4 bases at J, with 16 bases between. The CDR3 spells CASSRLIRGGETQYF. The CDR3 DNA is TGTGCCAGCAGCCGCCTGATACGGGGTGGAGAGACCCAGTACTTC.

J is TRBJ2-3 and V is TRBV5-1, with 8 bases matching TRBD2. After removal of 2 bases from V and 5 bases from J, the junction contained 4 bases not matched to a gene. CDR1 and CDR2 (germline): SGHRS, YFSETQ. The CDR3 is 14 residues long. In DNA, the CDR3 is TGCGCCAGCAGCTTCGGGGGGGCAGGAGATACGCAGTATTTT. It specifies CASSFGGAGDTQYF.

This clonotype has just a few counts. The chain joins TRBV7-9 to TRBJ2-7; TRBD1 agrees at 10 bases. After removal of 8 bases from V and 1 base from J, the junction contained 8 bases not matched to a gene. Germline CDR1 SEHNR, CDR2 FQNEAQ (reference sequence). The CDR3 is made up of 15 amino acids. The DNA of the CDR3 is TGTGCCAGCTGGGGACAGGGGTCGTCATCCTACGAGCAGTACTTC. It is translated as CASWGQGSSSYEQYF.

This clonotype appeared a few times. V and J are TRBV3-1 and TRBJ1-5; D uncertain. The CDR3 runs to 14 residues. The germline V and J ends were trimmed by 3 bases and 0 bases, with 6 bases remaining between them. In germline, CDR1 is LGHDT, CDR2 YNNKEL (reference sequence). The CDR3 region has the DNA TGTGCCAGCAGCCAGGGTTCTAGCAATCAGCCCCAGCATTTT. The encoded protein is CASSQGSSNQPQHF.

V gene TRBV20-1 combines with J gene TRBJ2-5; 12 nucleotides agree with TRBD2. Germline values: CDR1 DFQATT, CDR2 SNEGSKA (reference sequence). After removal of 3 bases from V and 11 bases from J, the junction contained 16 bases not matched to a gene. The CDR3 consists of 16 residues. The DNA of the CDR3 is TGCAGTGCTAGCAGACTAGCGGGGGCCTCGGTTCAAGAGCAGTACTTC. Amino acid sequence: CSASRLAGASVQEQYF.

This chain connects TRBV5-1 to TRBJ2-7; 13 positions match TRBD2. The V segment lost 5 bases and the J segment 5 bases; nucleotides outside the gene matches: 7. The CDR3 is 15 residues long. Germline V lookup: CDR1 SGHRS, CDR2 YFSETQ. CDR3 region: CASSFGTSGVNEQYF. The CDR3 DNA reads TGCGCCAGCAGTTTCGGGACTAGCGGGGTGAACGAGCAGTACTTC.

The CDR3 coding sequence is TGTGCTAGTGGCGTCCCTCGCGGGGGATACAATGAGCAGTTCTTC. Protein sequence: CASGVPRGGYNEQFF. This chain joins TRBV12-5 and TRBJ2-1, with 7 bases matching TRBD2. The germline V gene encodes CDR1 LGHNT and CDR2 FRNRAP. This CDR3 region has 15 residues. The V segment lost 6 bases and the J segment 4 bases; nucleotides outside the gene matches: 9.